This TCR beta chain was sequenced during a study of CXCR3-negative and CXCR3-positive naive CD8 T cells. Study conclusions and caveats: Higher TRB CDR3 hydrophobicity marked CXCR3-positive naive cells relative to CXCR3-negative naive cells.

The V gene's germline CDR1 is SEHNR and CDR2 FQNEAQ (reference sequence). This CDR3 comprises 13 residues. Of note for this clonotype: Its antigen is not identified.

5' RACE with UMI labels generated the TRB cDNA libraries. TCRdb reprocessed the 5' RACE reads and reports one entry per CDR3 protein, with no DNA. This specimen shows some 100,000 distinct CDR3 sequences; the ten leading clones hold approximately 0.36%. V usage is TRBV7-9 and J usage is TRBJ2-7; TCRdb gives TRBD2 as the D gene, but with no DNA this cannot be confirmed. Source material: naive CXCR3+ CD8+ T cells from blood. Subset here: CD45RO-CCR7+CD27+CD95- naive CD8+ T cells expressing CXCR3 (TNR3+). The TCR comes from a human donor in good health. Some clones in this sample may be carry-over from other donors' samples. The CDR3 loop is CASREGSSNEQYF.